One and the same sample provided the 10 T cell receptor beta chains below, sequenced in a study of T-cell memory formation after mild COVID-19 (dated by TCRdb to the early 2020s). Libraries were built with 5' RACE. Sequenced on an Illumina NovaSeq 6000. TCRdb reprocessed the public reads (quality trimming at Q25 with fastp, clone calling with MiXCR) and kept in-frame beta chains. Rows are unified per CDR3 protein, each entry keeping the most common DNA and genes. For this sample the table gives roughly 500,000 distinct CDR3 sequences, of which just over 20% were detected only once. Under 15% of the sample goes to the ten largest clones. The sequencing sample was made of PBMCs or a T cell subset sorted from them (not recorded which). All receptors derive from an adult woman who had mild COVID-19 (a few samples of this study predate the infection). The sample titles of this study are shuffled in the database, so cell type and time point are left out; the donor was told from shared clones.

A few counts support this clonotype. DNA for the CDR3: TGTGCCAGCAGCCTCTCGGGGATAGGACGTCAGCCCCAGCATTTT. Translating gives CASSLSGIGRQPQHF. The rearrangement uses TRBV5-6 and TRBJ1-5; unclear D gene. The CDR3 loop spans 15 amino acids. Germline V lookup: CDR1 SGHDT, CDR2 YYEEEE. V shed 4 bases and J shed 6 bases, with 17 bases lying between them.

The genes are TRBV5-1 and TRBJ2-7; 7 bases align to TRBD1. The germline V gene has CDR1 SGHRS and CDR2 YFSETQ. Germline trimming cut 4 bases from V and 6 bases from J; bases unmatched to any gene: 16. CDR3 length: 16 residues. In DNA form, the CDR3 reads TGCGCCAGCAGCCCGAGGTGGGGACAGCCCCGGGCCGAGCAGTACTTC. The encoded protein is CASSPRWGQPRAEQYF.

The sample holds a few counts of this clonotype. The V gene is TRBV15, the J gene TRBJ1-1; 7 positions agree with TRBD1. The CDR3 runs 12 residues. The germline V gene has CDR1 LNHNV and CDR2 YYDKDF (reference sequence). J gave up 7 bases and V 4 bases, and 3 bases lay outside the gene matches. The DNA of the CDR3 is TGTGCCACCAGCACAAGACAGGGTGAAGCTTTCTTT. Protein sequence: CATSTRQGEAFF.

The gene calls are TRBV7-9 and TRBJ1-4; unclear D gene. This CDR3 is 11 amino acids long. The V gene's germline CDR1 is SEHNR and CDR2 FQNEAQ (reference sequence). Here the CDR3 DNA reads TGTGTGGTGTCGACTAATGAAAAACTGTTTTTT. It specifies CVVSTNEKLFF. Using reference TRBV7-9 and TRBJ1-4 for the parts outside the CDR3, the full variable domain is DTGVSQNPRHKITKRGQNVTFRCDPISEHNRLYWYRQTLGQGPEFLTYFQNEAQLEKSRLLSDRFSAERPKGSFSTLEIQRTEQGDSAMYLCVVSTNEKLFFGSGTQLSVL.

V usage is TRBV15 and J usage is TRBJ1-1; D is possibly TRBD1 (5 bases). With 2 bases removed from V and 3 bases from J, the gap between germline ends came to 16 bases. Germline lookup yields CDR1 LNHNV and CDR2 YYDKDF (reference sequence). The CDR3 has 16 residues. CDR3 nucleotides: TGTGCCACCAGCAGACGGGACCCTGGGGGGGACACTGAAGCTTTCTTT. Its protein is CATSRRDPGGDTEAFF.

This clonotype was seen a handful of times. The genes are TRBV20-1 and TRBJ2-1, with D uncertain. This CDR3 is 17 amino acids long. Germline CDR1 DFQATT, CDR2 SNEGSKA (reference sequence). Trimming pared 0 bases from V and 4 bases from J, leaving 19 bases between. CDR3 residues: CSARDSPLPILYNEQFF. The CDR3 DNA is TGCAGTGCTAGAGACTCCCCCCTGCCGATTTTATACAATGAGCAGTTCTTC.

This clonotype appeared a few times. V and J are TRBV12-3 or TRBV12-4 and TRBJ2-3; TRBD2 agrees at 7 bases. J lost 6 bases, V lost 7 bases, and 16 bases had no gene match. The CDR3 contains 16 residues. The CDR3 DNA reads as TGTGCCAGCAAAGTGGGCGGCGGGGGAGCTTTGGATACGCAGTATTTT. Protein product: CASKVGGGGALDTQYF.

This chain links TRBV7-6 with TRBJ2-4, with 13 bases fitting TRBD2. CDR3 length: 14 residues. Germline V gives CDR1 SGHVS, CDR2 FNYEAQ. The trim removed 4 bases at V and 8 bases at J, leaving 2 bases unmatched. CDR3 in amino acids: CASSSGLAGDIQYF. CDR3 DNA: TGTGCCAGCAGCTCCGGACTAGCGGGAGACATTCAGTACTTC.

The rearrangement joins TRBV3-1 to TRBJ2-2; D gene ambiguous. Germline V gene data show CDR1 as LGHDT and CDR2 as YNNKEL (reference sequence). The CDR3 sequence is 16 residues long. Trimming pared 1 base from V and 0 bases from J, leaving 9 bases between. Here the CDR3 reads CASSQVAGANTGELFF. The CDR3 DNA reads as TGTGCCAGCAGCCAAGTGGCTGGGGCGAACACCGGGGAGCTGTTTTTT.

CDR3 protein: CATSEQPSGRPAGNTIYF. Here the CDR3 DNA reads TGTGCCACCAGTGAACAACCGTCCGGGCGACCGGCTGGAAACACCATATATTTT. The chain is built from TRBV24-1 and TRBJ1-3; D uncertain. Trimming pared 4 bases from V and 2 bases from J, leaving 20 bases between. CDR3 size: 18 residues. Germline lookup yields CDR1 KGHDR and CDR2 SFDVKD.